The 9 T cell receptor beta chains presented below share a single source sample, sequenced in a study of vaccination and CD4 T cells after COVID-19. Antigens of these TCRs are unknown. Stated treatment: roughly 10-day PBMC culture with coronavirus spike peptide pools or control peptides (ViraFEST assay). The Oncomine TCR Beta short-read assay was what sequenced the DNA obtained from cultured CD4+ T cells. MiXCR, applied by TCRdb to the PCR reads, yields one record per CDR3 protein. Of roughly 18,000 distinct CDR3 sequences in the sample, around half are singletons; the top ten hold more than 10%. The sample taken for sequencing was CD4+ T cells from blood, cultured in vitro. These receptors originate from a human donor who had recovered from COVID-19.

This clonotype was observed a few times. This rearrangement joins TRBV6-1 to TRBJ1-6; D call uncertain. The germline V gene has CDR1 MNHNS and CDR2 SASEGT. This CDR3 region has 15 residues. V lost 6 bases and J 10 bases, leaving 19 bases between the germline ends. CDR3 protein: CASSPRGSHASPLHF. The CDR3 DNA reads TGTGCCAGCAGCCCCCGCGGCTCTCATGCATCACCCCTCCACTTT.

This clonotype was seen a few times. The chain carries TRBV7-9 and TRBJ1-3; D not certain. Germline V lookup: CDR1 SEHNR, CDR2 FQNEAQ (reference sequence). This CDR3 region has 12 residues. V lost 1 base to trimming and J lost 4 bases, with 2 bases between them. The CDR3 reads CASSLGGNTIYF. In DNA, the CDR3 is TGTGCCAGCAGCTTAGGAGGAAACACCATATATTTT.

This clonotype was seen a handful of times. The chain has TRBV2 and TRBJ2-3; 7 positions agree with TRBD2. V was clipped by 4 bases and J by 2 bases; unmatched bases: 9. The CDR3 length is 16 residues. CDR1 and CDR2 from the germline V gene are SNHLY and FYNNEI. The DNA for the CDR3 is TGTGCCAGCAGTGGCCTTATAGCGGGCTACACAGATACGCAGTATTTT. This gives the protein CASSGLIAGYTDTQYF.

This clonotype has a single count. The CDR3 protein is CASNEVSGANVLTF. The CDR3 region has the DNA TGTGCCAGTAACGAGGTCTCTGGGGCCAACGTCCTGACTTTC. The rearrangement links TRBV19 to TRBJ2-6; D is uncertain. Germline lookup yields CDR1 LNHDA and CDR2 SQIVND (reference sequence). This CDR3 is built from 14 residues. Trimming stripped 7 bases from V and 0 bases from J, with 7 bases between.

This clonotype was counted only a few times. The genes are TRBV20-1 and TRBJ2-5; 11 bases align to TRBD2. Germline loops: CDR1 DFQATT, CDR2 SNEGSKA (reference sequence). This CDR3 region has 16 residues. V was clipped by 2 bases and J by 2 bases; unmatched bases: 7. The CDR3 sequence: CSARRTSGSKQETQYF. The CDR3 bases are TGCAGTGCTAGACGCACTAGCGGGAGCAAACAAGAGACCCAGTACTTC.

The V and J genes are TRBV24-1 and TRBJ2-3; weak D call: TRBD2 (5 bases). CDR1 is KGHDR and CDR2 is SFDVKD in the germline V gene. The CDR3 is 15 amino acids. V was clipped by 4 bases and J by 4 bases, with 14 bases between them. The chain's CDR3 is CATSEPGVGADTQYF. The DNA of the CDR3 is TGTGCCACCAGTGAACCCGGGGTGGGCGCAGATACGCAGTATTTT.

This chain uses TRBV6-2 or TRBV6-3 with TRBJ1-5; 9 positions agree with TRBD1. The V and J ends lost 5 bases and 9 bases, in that order; junction bases with no gene match: 8. Germline CDR1 reads MNHEY; CDR2 reads SVGEGT. This CDR3 is built from 14 residues. CDR3 sequence: CASSKNRGPGPQHF. The DNA of the CDR3 is TGTGCCAGCAGTAAAAACAGGGGGCCCGGGCCCCAGCATTTT.

This clonotype has more than one count but fewer than ten. This chain links TRBV20-1 with TRBJ2-3, with 8 bases that match TRBD2. The V gene end was trimmed by 6 bases and the J gene end by 3 bases; junction bases not matched to a gene: 14. This CDR3 contains 16 residues. Per the germline V gene, CDR1 is DFQATT and CDR2 is SNEGSKA (reference sequence). The CDR3 sequence: CSATDLGREETDTQYF. The DNA of the CDR3 is TGCAGTGCAACCGACCTGGGGCGGGAGGAAACAGATACGCAGTATTTT.

CDR3 DNA: TGTGCCAGCAGCTTAGTGCCAGGGGCGAATGAGCAGTTCTTC. Its protein is CASSLVPGANEQFF. The rearrangement uses TRBV7-2 and TRBJ2-1, with D tentatively TRBD1 (6 bases). Looked up from germline, CDR1 is SGHTA and CDR2 is FQGNSA. V lost 1 base and J lost 7, with 11 bases in between. There are 14 residues in the CDR3.